The next 14 T cell receptor beta chains were all read from a single sample in a study of cytomegalovirus exposure and HLA in healthy donors (dated by TCRdb to 2017 to 2019). Libraries came from the immunoSEQ multiplex PCR assay. A mixture of 60 forward primers for TCR Vbeta segments and 13 reverse primers for TCR Jbeta segments was used in the multiplex PCR. Held by TCRdb, this immuneACCESS table contains in-frame sequences only and omits some clones. Under half of the omission traces to an unresolved V gene where checked; the cause of the rest is unknown. Present in this sample are 100,000 to 150,000 clones, around 85% of which were seen just once. The leading ten clones occupy around 1.7% of the sample. The specimen was PBMCs. The receptors were gathered from a boy between 5 and 17 years old in good health and CMV-seronegative.

This sequence joins TRBV15 and TRBJ2-7; 15 nucleotides match TRBD2. V dropped 3 bases and J dropped 7; count of bases not matched to a gene: 7. This CDR3 is 16 amino acids long. CDR1 and CDR2 (germline): LNHNV, YYDKDF (reference sequence). The CDR3 is CATSRGLAGGTGEQYF. In DNA form, the CDR3 reads TGTGCCACCAGCAGGGGACTAGCGGGAGGAACAGGGGAGCAGTACTTC.

The sample holds one count of this clone. The genes are TRBV7-6 and TRBJ2-3; 8 nucleotides agree with TRBD2. This CDR3 contains 15 residues. V lost 1 base, J lost 8 bases, and 8 bases stayed unmatched. CDR1 and CDR2 (germline): SGHVS, FNYEAQ. The CDR3 is CASSLVAGGAGTQYF. CDR3 bases: TGTGCCAGCAGCTTAGTGGCCGGGGGGGCCGGTACGCAGTATTTT.

V and J are TRBV6-5 and TRBJ1-2, with D hard to call. This CDR3 is built from 13 residues. The germline CDR1 and CDR2 sequences are MNHEY and SVGAGI. Trimming stripped 6 bases from V and 4 bases from J, with 12 bases between. CDR3 region: CASRGRGTYGYTF. The CDR3 coding sequence is TGTGCCAGCAGGGGTCGGGGAACCTATGGCTACACCTTC.

The V call is TRBV9, the J call TRBJ2-3, with D perhaps matching TRBD2 (6 bases). Per the germline V gene, CDR1 is SGDLS and CDR2 is YYNGEE. This CDR3 contains 16 residues. Trimming took 4 bases from V and 4 from J, leaving 19 bases between them. CDR3 loop: CASSPRGGQAADTQYF. The CDR3 DNA sequence: TGTGCCAGCAGCCCCCGTGGAGGGCAGGCAGCAGATACGCAGTATTTT.

This clone was counted only a few times. The chain carries TRBV7-9 and TRBJ2-1; D is uncertain. V shed 0 bases and J shed 10 bases, with 10 bases lying between them. CDR3 size: 13 residues. Germline loops: CDR1 SEHNR, CDR2 FQNEAQ (reference sequence). In DNA form, the CDR3 reads TGTGCCAGCAGCTTAGCGTTGAGTCCGGAGCAGTTCTTC. Residues: CASSLALSPEQFF. Supplemented by reference TRBV7-9 and TRBJ2-1, the full variable domain reads DTGVSQNPRHKITKRGQNVTFRCDPISEHNRLYWYRQTLGQGPEFLTYFQNEAQLEKSRLLSDRFSAERPKGSFSTLEIQRTEQGDSAMYLCASSLALSPEQFFGPGTRLTVL.

The chain employs TRBV28 and TRBJ1-1; no clear D gene. Germline CDR1 reads MDHEN; CDR2 reads SYDVKM. The CDR3 is 12 residues long. V lost 2 bases and J lost 4, with 5 bases in between. The chain's CDR3 is CASSLQVTEAFF. Written as DNA, the CDR3 is TGTGCCAGCAGTTTACAGGTCACTGAAGCTTTCTTT.

J is TRBJ2-7 and V is TRBV29-1; TRBD2 agrees at 7 bases. Germline loops: CDR1 SQVTM, CDR2 ANQGSEA. This CDR3 spans 13 amino acids. The ends lost 7 bases at V and 2 bases at J; junction bases unmatched: 8. CDR3 DNA sequence: TGCAGCGCCCGGGAGGTGACAACCTACGAGCAGTACTTC. It is translated as CSAREVTTYEQYF.

J is TRBJ2-3 and V is TRBV9; TRBD1 agrees at 7 bases. Germline lookup yields CDR1 SGDLS and CDR2 YYNGEE. V gave up 1 base and J gave up 2 bases; unmatched junction bases: 4. This CDR3 is 15 amino acids long. CDR3 DNA sequence: TGTGCCAGCAGCGTATCGACAGGGACCACAGATACGCAGTATTTT. Protein product: CASSVSTGTTDTQYF.

This clone was seen just once. The CDR3 loop is CASSWTGYEQYF. The CDR3 bases are TGTGCCAGCAGTTGGACAGGCTACGAGCAGTACTTC. This chain uses TRBV5-6 with TRBJ2-7; 7 nucleotides align to TRBD1. With V trimmed by 5 bases and J by 3 bases, 2 bases remained unmatched. The CDR3 extends over 12 amino acids. Germline-derived CDR1 and CDR2 are SGHDT and YYEEEE.

This chain joins TRBV29-1 and TRBJ2-5; 7 bases line up with TRBD1. The germline CDR1 and CDR2 sequences are SQVTM and ANQGSEA. The CDR3 sequence is 13 residues long. V lost 7 bases to trimming and J lost 0 bases; unmatched junction nucleotides: 5. CDR3 amino acids: CSAWTGNQETQYF. The CDR3 region has the DNA TGCAGCGCCTGGACAGGTAACCAAGAGACCCAGTACTTC.

In this sample, this clone turned up once. The J gene is TRBJ2-7, the V gene TRBV2, with D possibly matching TRBD2 (5 bases). The germline V gene has CDR1 SNHLY and CDR2 FYNNEI. Trimming removed 6 bases from V and 0 bases from J, with 18 bases in between. The CDR3 has 16 amino acids. DNA of the CDR3: TGTGCCAGCAGAGCCCTGGGAGTGACGATCTCCTACGAGCAGTACTTC. Its translation: CASRALGVTISYEQYF. The entire variable domain, with the rest obtained from reference TRBV2 and TRBJ2-7, is as follows: EPEVTQTPSHQVTQMGQEVILRCVPISNHLYFYWYRQILGQKVEFLVSFYNNEISEKSEIFDDQFSVERPDGSNFTLKIRSTKLEDSAMYFCASRALGVTISYEQYFGPGTRLTVT.

This chain uses TRBV15 with TRBJ2-3, with 12 nucleotides matching TRBD2. With V trimmed by 1 base and J by 4 bases, 3 bases remained unmatched. The CDR3 is 16 residues long. Germline values: CDR1 LNHNV, CDR2 YYDKDF (reference sequence). Here the CDR3 DNA reads TGTGCCACCAGCAGAGGCCTAGCGGGAGGGCCAGATACGCAGTATTTT. Its translation is CATSRGLAGGPDTQYF. The variable domain in full, completed from reference TRBV15 and TRBJ2-3, reads DAMVIQNPRYQVTQFGKPVTLSCSQTLNHNVMYWYQQKSSQAPKLLFHYYDKDFNNEADTPDNFQSRRPNTSFCFLDIRSPGLGDTAMYLCATSRGLAGGPDTQYFGPGTRLTVL.

The chain is built from TRBV14 and TRBJ1-1; D is uncertain. The CDR3 loop spans 14 amino acids. Germline CDR1 reads SGHDN; CDR2 reads FVKESK. Trimming removed 1 base from V and 6 bases from J, with 12 bases in between. CDR3 loop: CASSQVGRAAEAFF. The CDR3, as DNA: TGTGCCAGCAGCCAAGTGGGGAGGGCGGCTGAAGCTTTCTTT.

This rearrangement joins TRBV19 to TRBJ2-3; the match to TRBD1 covers 7 bases. V lost 5 bases and J lost 6; bases outside the gene matches: 8. The CDR3 has 14 amino acids. Germline V gene sequence: CDR1 LNHDA, CDR2 SQIVND (reference sequence). The DNA of the CDR3 is TGTGCCAGTAGTGCGACAGGGCTTAGCGATACGCAGTATTTT. This codes for CASSATGLSDTQYF.